This entry lists 11 T cell receptor beta chains sequenced from one sample in a study of cytomegalovirus exposure and HLA in healthy donors. In the PCR, 60 Vbeta and 13 Jbeta primers were used. The method was immunoSEQ multiplex PCR; TCRdb's version includes in-frame clones alone and lacks a portion of them. This table holds fewer than 200,000 clones, 65% to 80% found once. Sequencing input: PBMCs. Receptors originate from a woman aged 40 to 49 in good health and CMV-seropositive.

The chain combines TRBV5-4 with TRBJ2-2, with D perhaps matching TRBD2 (6 bases). Trimming cost V 0 bases and J 0 bases, with 6 bases left between them. Germline V CDR1 and CDR2: SGHNT, YYREEE (reference sequence). The CDR3 has 15 residues. CDR3 coding DNA: TGTGCCAGCAGCTTGGGACTAGCGAACACCGGGGAGCTGTTTTTT. Translation gives CASSLGLANTGELFF.

This clone was observed a handful of times. The V gene is TRBV7-2, the J gene TRBJ2-3, with 14 bases aligning to TRBD2. The V gene end was trimmed by 1 base and the J gene end by 1 base; junction bases not matched to a gene: 4. Germline V gene data show CDR1 as SGHTA and CDR2 as FQGNSA. The CDR3 sequence is 18 residues long. Here the CDR3 reads CASSLGLAGGRGTDTQYF. The CDR3 bases are TGTGCCAGCAGCTTAGGACTAGCGGGGGGGCGGGGCACAGATACGCAGTATTTT.

V is TRBV5-1 and J is TRBJ2-5; TRBD2 matches at 7 bases. The V gene end was trimmed by 0 bases and the J gene end by 0 bases; junction bases not matched to a gene: 5. This CDR3 comprises 16 residues. Germline assignment: CDR1 SGHRS and CDR2 YFSETQ. The CDR3 DNA reads as TGCGCCAGCAGCTTGGGGGTCGGGGGGTACCAAGAGACCCAGTACTTC. Translation: CASSLGVGGYQETQYF.

This clone has a count of ten or more. V gene TRBV5-6 combines with J gene TRBJ2-7; D is unresolved. Germline lookup yields CDR1 SGHDT and CDR2 YYEEEE. This CDR3 contains 14 residues. The V end was cut by 4 bases, the J end by 3 bases, with 14 bases between. CDR3 amino acids: CASSPPLGGYEQYF. The CDR3 DNA is TGTGCCAGCAGCCCCCCCCTCGGCGGCTACGAGCAGTACTTC.

The chain recombines TRBV5-1 with TRBJ1-2; tentatively, D is TRBD1 (6 bases). Germline-derived CDR1 and CDR2 are SGHRS and YFSETQ. V lost 2 bases to trimming and J lost 3 bases, with 8 bases between them. The CDR3 runs 13 residues. The CDR3 DNA follows: TGCGCCAGCAGCTTACAGGGCGACTATGGCTACACCTTC. Residues: CASSLQGDYGYTF.

The chain combines TRBV28 with TRBJ2-7; 9 nucleotides match TRBD1. The V segment lost 2 bases and the J segment 5 bases; nucleotides outside the gene matches: 7. This CDR3 region has 15 residues. Germline CDR1 is MDHEN and CDR2 is SYDVKM. CDR3 residues: CASSLVGTGLDEQYF. The CDR3 DNA reads as TGTGCCAGCAGTTTAGTCGGGACAGGGCTCGACGAGCAGTACTTC.

V and J are TRBV5-1 and TRBJ2-2, with 8 nucleotides matching TRBD1. The CDR3 runs 17 residues. With V trimmed by 6 bases and J by 3 bases, 13 bases remained unmatched. Germline V CDR1 and CDR2: SGHRS, YFSETQ. This CDR3 is CASTATRTGRYTGELFF. The CDR3 coding sequence is TGCGCCAGCACCGCTACTAGGACAGGGCGGTACACCGGGGAGCTGTTTTTT.

This clone was seen once. The rearrangement uses TRBV30 and TRBJ2-2; TRBD2 is a possible D gene (5 bases). This CDR3 contains 14 residues. The V and J ends lost 5 bases and 4 bases respectively, with 14 bases between them. The V gene's germline CDR1 is GTSNPN and CDR2 SVGIG (reference sequence). The CDR3 region is CAWGGAVITGELFF. Written as DNA, the CDR3 is TGTGCCTGGGGAGGCGCGGTTATCACCGGGGAGCTGTTTTTT.

The chain carries TRBV19 and TRBJ1-2; 10 bases match TRBD1. The CDR3 has 13 residues. V gave up 6 bases and J gave up 9 bases; unmatched junction bases: 7. CDR1 and CDR2 from the germline V gene are LNHDA and SQIVND (reference sequence). CDR3 bases: TGTGCCAGTAGGGATCCGGGACAGGGGAGCTACACCTTC. It yields the protein CASRDPGQGSYTF.

This clone has only one observation. This chain joins TRBV6-6 and TRBJ2-7; TRBD2 agrees at 11 bases. Trimming took 4 bases from V and 3 from J; bases not matched to a gene: 5. Looked up from germline, CDR1 is MNHNY and CDR2 is SVGAGI (reference sequence). The CDR3 has 15 residues. The CDR3 sequence is CASSWETSGNYEQYF. The DNA for the CDR3 is TGTGCCAGCAGTTGGGAGACTAGCGGGAACTACGAGCAGTACTTC.

The J gene is TRBJ2-1, the V gene TRBV11-2; D possibly corresponds to TRBD1 (5 bases). Trimming left V 0 bases short and J 5 bases short, with 5 bases between. There are 13 residues in the CDR3. The V gene's germline CDR1 is SGHAT and CDR2 FQNNGV. The CDR3 nucleotides are TGTGCCAGCAGCTTAGAAGGGGACAATGAGCAGTTCTTC. Encoded protein: CASSLEGDNEQFF.